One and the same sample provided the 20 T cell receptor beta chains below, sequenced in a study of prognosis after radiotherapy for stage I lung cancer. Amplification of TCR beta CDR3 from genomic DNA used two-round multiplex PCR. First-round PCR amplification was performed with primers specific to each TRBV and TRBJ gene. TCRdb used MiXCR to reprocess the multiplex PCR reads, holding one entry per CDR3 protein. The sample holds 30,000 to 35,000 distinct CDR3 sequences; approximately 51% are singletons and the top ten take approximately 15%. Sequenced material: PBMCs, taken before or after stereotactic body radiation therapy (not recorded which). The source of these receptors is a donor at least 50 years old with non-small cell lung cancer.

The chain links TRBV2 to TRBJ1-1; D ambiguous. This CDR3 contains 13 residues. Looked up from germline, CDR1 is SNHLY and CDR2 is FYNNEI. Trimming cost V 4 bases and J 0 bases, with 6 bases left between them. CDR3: CASSVSMNTEAFF. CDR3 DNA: TGTGCCAGCAGTGTTTCCATGAACACTGAAGCTTTCTTT.

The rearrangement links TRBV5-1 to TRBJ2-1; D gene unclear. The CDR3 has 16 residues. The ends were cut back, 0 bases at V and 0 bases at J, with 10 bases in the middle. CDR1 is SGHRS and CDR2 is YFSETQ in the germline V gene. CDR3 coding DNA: TGCGCCAGCAGCTTGGCGGCGGTAAACTCCTACAATGAGCAGTTCTTC. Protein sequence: CASSLAAVNSYNEQFF.

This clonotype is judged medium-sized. CDR3 nucleotide sequence: TGTGCCTGGAGGAGGGGTCGCGGGGCCTCTGGGGCCAACGTCCTGACTTTC. Translating gives CAWRRGRGASGANVLTF. The rearrangement links TRBV30 to TRBJ2-6, with D tentatively TRBD2 (6 bases). V lost 3 bases to trimming and J lost 0 bases, with 15 bases between them. The length of the CDR3 is 17 residues. Per germline, CDR1 GTSNPN and CDR2 SVGIG (reference sequence).

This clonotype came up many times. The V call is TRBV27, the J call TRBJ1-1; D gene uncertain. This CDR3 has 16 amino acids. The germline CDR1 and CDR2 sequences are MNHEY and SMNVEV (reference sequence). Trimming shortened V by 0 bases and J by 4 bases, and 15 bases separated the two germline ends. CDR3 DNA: TGTGCCAGCAGTTTATCGGGCGGGGATTTGAGCACTGAAGCTTTCTTT. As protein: CASSLSGGDLSTEAFF.

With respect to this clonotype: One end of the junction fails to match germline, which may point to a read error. CDR3 bases: TGTGCCAGCAGTTCCCGGTACAGGGACACCGCGGAGCTGTTTTTT. Residues: CASSSRYRDTAELFF. The V gene is TRBV6-2 or TRBV6-3, the J gene TRBJ2-2; tentative D call: TRBD1 (6 bases). Germline V gene lookup returns CDR1 MNHEY and CDR2 SVGEGT. The CDR3 has 15 amino acids.

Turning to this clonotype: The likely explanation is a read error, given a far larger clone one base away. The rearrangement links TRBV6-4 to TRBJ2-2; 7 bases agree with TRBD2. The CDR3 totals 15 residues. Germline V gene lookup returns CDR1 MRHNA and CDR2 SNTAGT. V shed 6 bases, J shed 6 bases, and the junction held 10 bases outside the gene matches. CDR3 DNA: TGTGCCAGCAGGACAGTAGGAGCGGGATCCGGGGAGCTGTTTTTT. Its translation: CASRTVGAGSGELFF.

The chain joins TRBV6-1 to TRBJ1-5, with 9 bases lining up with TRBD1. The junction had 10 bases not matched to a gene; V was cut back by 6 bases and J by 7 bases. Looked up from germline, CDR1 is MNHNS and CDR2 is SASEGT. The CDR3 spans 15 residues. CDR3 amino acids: CASSYSQGANQPQHF. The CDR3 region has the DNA TGTGCCAGCAGCTATTCACAGGGGGCTAACCAGCCCCAGCATTTT.

The chain's CDR3 is CASISLPRGSYEQYF. The CDR3 nucleotides are TGTGCCAGCATCTCCCTTCCCCGGGGGTCCTACGAGCAGTACTTC. This chain links TRBV28 with TRBJ2-7; TRBD2 is a possible D gene (6 bases). This CDR3 contains 15 residues. Germline V gene sequence: CDR1 MDHEN, CDR2 SYDVKM. Trimming removed 7 bases from V and 1 base from J, with 17 bases in between.

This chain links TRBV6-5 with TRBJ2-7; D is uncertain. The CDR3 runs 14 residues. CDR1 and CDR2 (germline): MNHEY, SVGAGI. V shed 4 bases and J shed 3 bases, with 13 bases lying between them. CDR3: CASSFDTTLYEQYF. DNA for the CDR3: TGTGCCAGCAGTTTCGACACTACCCTCTACGAGCAGTACTTC.

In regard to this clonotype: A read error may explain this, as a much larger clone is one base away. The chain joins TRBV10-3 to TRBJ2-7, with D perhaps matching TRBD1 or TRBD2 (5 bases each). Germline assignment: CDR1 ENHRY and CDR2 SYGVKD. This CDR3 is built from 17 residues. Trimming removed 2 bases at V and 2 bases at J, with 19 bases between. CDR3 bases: TGTGCCATCAGTGAGCGGGACCGTGCTCCTTGGGCCTACGAGCAGTACTTC. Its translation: CAISERDRAPWAYEQYF.

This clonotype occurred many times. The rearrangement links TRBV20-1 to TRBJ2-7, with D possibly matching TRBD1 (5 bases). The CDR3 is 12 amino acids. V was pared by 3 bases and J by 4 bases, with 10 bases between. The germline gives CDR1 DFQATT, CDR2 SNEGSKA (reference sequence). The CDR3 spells CSARLDSYEQYF. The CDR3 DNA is TGCAGTGCTAGGCTTGACAGTTACGAGCAGTACTTC.

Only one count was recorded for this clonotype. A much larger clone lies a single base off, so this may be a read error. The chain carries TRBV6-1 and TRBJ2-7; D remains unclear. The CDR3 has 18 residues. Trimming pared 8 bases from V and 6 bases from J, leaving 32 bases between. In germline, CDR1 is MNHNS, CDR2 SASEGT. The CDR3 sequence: CASRNRHGLFRSPAEQYF. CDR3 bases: TGTGCCAGCCGAAACCGACATGGCCTCTTCCGTAGTCCCGCCGAGCAGTACTTC.

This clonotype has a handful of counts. This chain's CDR3 is CASSRVHTEAFF. DNA of the CDR3: TGTGCCAGCAGTCGGGTACACACTGAAGCTTTCTTT. The chain joins TRBV28 to TRBJ1-1, with no clear D. Germline CDR1 is MDHEN and CDR2 is SYDVKM. The V end was cut by 5 bases, the J end by 3 bases, with 7 bases between. The CDR3 length is 12 residues.

This chain's CDR3 is CAISEGQGNNQPQHF. DNA of the CDR3: TGTGCCATCAGTGAGGGACAGGGGAACAATCAGCCCCAGCATTTT. This rearrangement joins TRBV10-3 to TRBJ1-5; 9 positions match TRBD1. This CDR3 contains 15 residues. Germline assignment: CDR1 ENHRY and CDR2 SYGVKD. The J segment lost 3 bases and the V segment lost 2 bases, leaving 2 bases of the junction unmatched.

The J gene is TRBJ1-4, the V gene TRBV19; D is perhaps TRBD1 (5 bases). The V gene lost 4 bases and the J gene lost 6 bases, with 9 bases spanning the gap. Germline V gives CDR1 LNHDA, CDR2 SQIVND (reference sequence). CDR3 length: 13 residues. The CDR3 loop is CASSRGEYEKLFF. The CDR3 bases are TGTGCCAGTAGTAGGGGGGAATATGAAAAACTGTTTTTT.

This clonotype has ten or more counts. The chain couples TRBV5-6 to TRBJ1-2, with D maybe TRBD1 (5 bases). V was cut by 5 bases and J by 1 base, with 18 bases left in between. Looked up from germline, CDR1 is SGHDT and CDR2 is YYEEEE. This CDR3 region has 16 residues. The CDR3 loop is CASSTVQGPLNYGYTF. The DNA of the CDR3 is TGTGCCAGCAGTACGGTTCAGGGACCCCTTAACTATGGCTACACCTTC.

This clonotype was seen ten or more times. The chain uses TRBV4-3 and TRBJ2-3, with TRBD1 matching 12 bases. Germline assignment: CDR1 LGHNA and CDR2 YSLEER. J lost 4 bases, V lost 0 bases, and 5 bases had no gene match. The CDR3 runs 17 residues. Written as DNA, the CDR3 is TGCGCCAGCAGCCAAGAAGGGACAGGGGGCATCGCAGATACGCAGTATTTT. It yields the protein CASSQEGTGGIADTQYF.

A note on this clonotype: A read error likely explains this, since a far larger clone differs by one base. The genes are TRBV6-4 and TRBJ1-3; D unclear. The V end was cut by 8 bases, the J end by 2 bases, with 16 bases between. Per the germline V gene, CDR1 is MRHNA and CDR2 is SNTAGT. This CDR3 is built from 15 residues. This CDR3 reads CASSFAAGTGNTIYF. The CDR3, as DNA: TGTGCCAGCTCATTCGCGGCTGGAACTGGAAACACCATATATTTT.

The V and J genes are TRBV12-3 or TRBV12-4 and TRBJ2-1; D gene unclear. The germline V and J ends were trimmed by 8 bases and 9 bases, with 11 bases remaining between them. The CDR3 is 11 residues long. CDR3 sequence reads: CASGPTGEQFF. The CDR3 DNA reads TGTGCCAGCGGGCCCACGGGTGAGCAGTTCTTC.

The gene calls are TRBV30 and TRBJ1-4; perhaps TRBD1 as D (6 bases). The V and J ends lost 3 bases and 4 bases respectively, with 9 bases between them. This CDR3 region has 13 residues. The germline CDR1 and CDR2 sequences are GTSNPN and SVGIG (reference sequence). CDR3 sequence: CAWSQGINEKLFF. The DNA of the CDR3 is TGTGCCTGGAGCCAGGGGATTAATGAAAAACTGTTTTTT. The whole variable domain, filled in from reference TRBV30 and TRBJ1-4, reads SQTIHQWPATLVQPVGSPLSLECTVEGTSNPNLYWYRQAAGRGLQLLFYSVGIGQISSEVPQNLSASRPQDRQFILSSKKLLLSDSGFYLCAWSQGINEKLFFGSGTQLSVL.